This T cell receptor (beta chain) was obtained from a study of CD8+CD57+ T cells in acquired aplastic anemia. V lost 3 bases to trimming and J lost 6 bases, with 11 bases between them. The CDR3 has 13 residues. Germline V gene data show CDR1 as SGHAT and CDR2 as FQNNGV. TCR beta VDJ combinations and CDR3 sequences were profiled from genomic DNA. TCRdb redid the calling of the reads with MiXCR, one entry per CDR3 protein. The sample contains fewer than 200,000 distinct CDR3 sequences, under 55% of which appear only once. An expansion of CD8+CD57+ cells by flow cytometry had been shown in patients chosen for sequencing. No therapy was given to patients before blood sampling. Worth noting for this clonotype: A much larger clone lies one base from this, so it may be a read error.

The sequenced material came from sorted CD4+, CD8+, or CD8+CD57+ T cells (not recorded which) from PBMCs. This clonotype originated in a human donor with aplastic anemia. This chain connects TRBV11-2 to TRBJ1-1; D remains unclear. This CDR3 is CASSLLGDAEAFF. CDR3 bases: TGTGCCAGCAGCTTGTTAGGAGACGCTGAAGCTTTCTTT.